Listed below are T cell receptor beta chains from one sample, sequenced in a study of CD4 T cells in relation to SARS-CoV-2 and coronaviruses. Some clones are missing from TCRdb's copy, which holds only in-frame ones; the method was immunoSEQ multiplex PCR. The table has some 70,000 clones, over 85% seen once; the top ten hold 0.23%. Sequences were obtained from naive CD4+ T cells from PBMCs. Source of these receptors: a human donor in good health. The CDR3 runs from the conserved cysteine through the conserved F or W. D genes are given only for firm matches. A row's size may be missing; if present it is once, few, many or a size class.

abundance,v_gene,j_gene,d_gene,CDR3aa,CDR3nt
once,TRBV9,TRBJ1-4,TRBD1,CASSPRTGDEKLFF,TGTGCCAGCAGCCCCCGGACAGGGGATGAAAAACTGTTTTTT
.,TRBV5-1,TRBJ2-7,.,CASSFSTGTASYEQYF,TGCGCCAGCAGCTTCTCTACCGGGACGGCCTCCTACGAGCAGTACTTC
.,TRBV5-3,TRBJ2-3,.,CARAINPSTDTQYF,TGTGCCAGAGCAATTAACCCGAGCACAGATACGCAGTATTTT
once,TRBV4-3,TRBJ2-7,.,CASSQEVRSYEQYF,TGCGCCAGCAGCCAAGAGGTTAGAAGCTACGAGCAGTACTTC
.,TRBV29-1,TRBJ2-7,TRBD2,CSLIAGSGGVYEQYF,TGCAGCCTGATCGCGGGAAGCGGGGGGGTCTACGAGCAGTACTTC
.,TRBV11-3,TRBJ2-7,.,CASNHREFLSHYEQYF,TGTGCCAGCAATCACAGGGAATTCCTTAGCCACTACGAGCAGTACTTC
.,TRBV6-6,TRBJ1-3,.,CASRERASSGNTIYF,TGTGCCAGCAGAGAACGGGCGAGCTCTGGAAACACCATATATTTT
once,TRBV6-5,TRBJ1-1,.,CASTDTGSKAFF,TGTGCCAGCACCGACACTGGTTCCAAGGCTTTCTTT
.,TRBV6-5,TRBJ1-1,.,CASSYEWGLEAFF,TGTGCCAGCAGTTATGAGTGGGGCCTTGAAGCTTTCTTT
few,TRBV7-9,TRBJ1-2,.,CASSFLTRGADFYGYTF,TGTGCCAGCAGTTTTCTAACCAGGGGCGCCGATTTCTATGGCTACACCTTC
.,TRBV4-1,TRBJ2-3,TRBD1,CASSRFGTGDTDTQYF,TGCGCCAGCAGCCGCTTTGGGACAGGGGACACAGATACGCAGTATTTT
.,TRBV11-3,TRBJ2-7,.,CASSLDLDRDLSPF,TGTGCCAGCAGCTTAGATCTAGACCGGGACCTATCCCCCTTC
.,TRBV3-1/TRBV3-2,TRBJ2-3,.,CASSQRGPSTDTQYF,TGTGCCAGCAGCCAGCGGGGGCCCAGCACAGATACGCAGTATTTT
.,TRBV7-9,TRBJ1-3,.,CASSRGADNSGNTIYF,TGTGCCAGCAGCCGAGGGGCAGATAACTCTGGAAACACCATATATTTT
.,TRBV7-9,TRBJ1-2,.,CASSLAGGWEVDYTF,TGTGCCAGCAGCTTAGCGGGTGGTTGGGAAGTTGACTACACCTTC
.,TRBV7-3,TRBJ2-5,.,CASSLAGAQTQYF,TGTGCCAGCAGCTTAGCCGGGGCACAGACCCAGTACTTC
.,TRBV30,TRBJ1-4,.,CAWTLKGDIHEKLFF,TGTGCCTGGACCTTAAAGGGGGACATTCATGAAAAACTGTTTTTT
.,TRBV24-1,TRBJ1-2,.,CATSDEGQGYGYTF,TGTGCCACCAGTGACGAGGGGCAGGGCTATGGCTACACCTTC
.,TRBV5-1,TRBJ1-1,.,CASSPDRQNTEAFF,TGCGCCAGCAGCCCTGACAGGCAGAACACTGAAGCTTTCTTT
.,TRBV11-2,TRBJ2-1,TRBD2,CASSLMAGGPNEQFF,TGTGCCAGCAGCTTAATGGCGGGGGGGCCGAATGAGCAGTTCTTC
.,TRBV10-3,TRBJ1-5,TRBD1,CAISGDRGTQPQHF,TGTGCCATCAGCGGGGACAGGGGAACTCAGCCCCAGCATTTT
.,TRBV5-5,TRBJ1-5,.,CASSLGGEWSGQPQHF,TGTGCCAGCAGCTTAGGAGGGGAGTGGAGTGGGCAGCCCCAGCATTTT
.,TRBV11-3,TRBJ2-3,.,CASSAYRADTQYF,TGTGCCAGCAGCGCATACAGGGCGGATACGCAGTATTTT
.,TRBV12-3/TRBV12-4,TRBJ1-1,.,CASSRGENTEAFF,TGTGCCAGCAGCCGAGGAGAGAACACTGAAGCTTTCTTT
.,TRBV7-8,TRBJ2-2,TRBD2,CASRMTSGAGELFF,TGTGCCAGCAGAATGACTAGCGGGGCCGGGGAGCTGTTTTTT
.,TRBV18,TRBJ1-6,TRBD1,CASSPPGQGVGPLHF,TGTGCCAGCTCACCACCGGGACAGGGAGTTGGCCCCCTCCACTTT
.,TRBV10-3,TRBJ2-7,.,CASRDGSYEQYF,TGTGCCAGCCGGGACGGATCCTACGAGCAGTACTTC
.,TRBV7-9,TRBJ1-1,TRBD1,CASSFRGRWDTEAFF,TGTGCCAGCAGCTTCAGGGGGCGCTGGGACACTGAAGCTTTCTTT
.,TRBV28,TRBJ2-4,TRBD2,CASSLSRLAGGLGLAKNIQYF,TGTGCCAGCAGTTTATCCCGACTAGCGGGGGGTTTGGGGCTAGCCAAAAACATTCAGTACTTC
.,TRBV5-1,TRBJ1-2,TRBD1,CASRQGTGDYGYTF,TGCGCCAGCAGACAAGGTACAGGGGACTATGGCTACACCTTC
.,TRBV6-5,TRBJ1-5,TRBD1,CASSSRQGGKPQHF,TGTGCCAGCAGTTCAAGACAGGGAGGAAAGCCCCAGCATTTT
.,TRBV5-4,TRBJ2-7,.,CASSFSVPDEQYF,TGTGCCAGCAGCTTCAGCGTCCCGGACGAGCAGTACTTC
.,TRBV3-1/TRBV3-2,TRBJ2-2,TRBD1,CASSQRDRDTGELFF,TGTGCCAGCAGCCAACGGGACAGGGACACCGGGGAGCTGTTTTTT
.,TRBV7-2,TRBJ2-5,TRBD2,CASSSGLARGVETQYF,TGTGCCAGCAGCTCAGGACTAGCGAGAGGGGTAGAGACCCAGTACTTC
once,TRBV6-2/TRBV6-3,TRBJ2-7,.,CASSYSPSTADHSYEQYF,TGTGCCAGCAGTTACTCCCCTTCGACTGCGGATCACTCCTACGAGCAGTACTTC
.,TRBV30,TRBJ2-7,TRBD1,CATGGPTSEQYF,TGTGCCACAGGGGGACCGACCTCCGAGCAGTACTTC
once,TRBV6-1,TRBJ2-7,.,CASSEVDGHRAYEQYF,TGTGCCAGCAGTGAAGTGGATGGCCACAGGGCCTACGAGCAGTACTTC
.,TRBV19,TRBJ1-5,.,CASSIGNQPQHF,TGTGCCAGTAGTATTGGCAATCAGCCCCAGCATTTT
once,TRBV28,TRBJ1-4,.,CASSFGGSNEKLFF,TGTGCCAGCAGTTTTGGGGGGAGTAATGAAAAACTGTTTTTT
.,TRBV7-9,TRBJ2-6,.,CASSPRSGQSGANVLTF,TGTGCCAGCAGCCCCCGGTCGGGTCAGTCTGGGGCCAACGTCCTGACTTTC
.,TRBV7-8,TRBJ2-7,.,CASSLAFRQGPDEQYF,TGTGCCAGCAGCTTAGCCTTTAGGCAGGGACCTGACGAGCAGTACTTC
.,TRBV5-1,TRBJ2-3,.,CASSLSRQITDTQYF,TGCGCCAGCAGCTTAAGTCGACAGATCACAGATACGCAGTATTTT
.,TRBV20-1,TRBJ2-5,.,CSAQGLETQYF,TGCAGTGCTCAGGGCCTTGAGACCCAGTACTTC
.,TRBV3-1/TRBV3-2,TRBJ1-1,TRBD1,CASSQAAGGRGNTEAFF,TGTGCCAGCAGCCAAGCCGCAGGGGGCAGGGGGAACACTGAAGCTTTCTTT
.,TRBV5-1,TRBJ2-6,.,CASSLSPGANVLTF,TGCGCCAGCAGCTTGTCGCCTGGGGCCAACGTCCTGACTTTC
.,TRBV4-3,TRBJ2-1,.,CASSQETSPNEQFF,TGCGCCAGCAGCCAAGAAACTAGTCCTAATGAGCAGTTCTTC
.,TRBV27,TRBJ2-2,TRBD1,CASSFRGQSGELFF,TGTGCCAGCTCCTTCAGGGGGCAATCCGGGGAGCTGTTTTTT
.,TRBV13,TRBJ2-7,.,CASSQLQGAGAIYEQYF,TGTGCCAGCAGCCAACTTCAGGGGGCGGGAGCGATCTACGAGCAGTACTTC
.,TRBV9,TRBJ2-6,.,CASSVGSGYNSRANVLTF,TGTGCCAGCAGCGTAGGGTCTGGTTATAACTCTCGGGCCAACGTCCTGACTTTC
.,TRBV3-1/TRBV3-2,TRBJ2-1,.,CASSQAVSGEQFF,TGTGCCAGCAGCCAAGCGGTTTCGGGTGAGCAGTTCTTC
.,TRBV9,TRBJ2-2,TRBD1,CASSPFGTGGSGELFF,TGTGCCAGCAGCCCGTTCGGGACAGGGGGCTCCGGGGAGCTGTTTTTT
.,TRBV14,TRBJ2-2,TRBD2,CASSPGLASGELFF,TGTGCCAGCAGCCCGGGACTAGCGAGCGGGGAGCTGTTTTTT
.,TRBV4-3,TRBJ2-1,.,CASSQGPGLGNEQFF,TGCGCCAGCAGCCAAGGCCCAGGGTTGGGCAATGAGCAGTTCTTC
.,TRBV18,TRBJ1-5,.,CASSPTGKVGNQPQHF,TGTGCCAGCTCACCAACGGGTAAAGTGGGCAATCAGCCCCAGCATTTT
once,TRBV5-4,TRBJ1-2,.,CASSLVLGVPIYGYTF,TGTGCCAGCAGCTTGGTTCTGGGAGTCCCCATCTATGGCTACACCTTC
once,TRBV7-3,TRBJ2-1,TRBD2,CASSSRWGAGGLYNEQFF,TGTGCCAGCAGCTCTCGTTGGGGGGCGGGAGGGCTTTACAATGAGCAGTTCTTC
.,TRBV29-1,TRBJ2-7,.,CSVARASYEQYF,TGCAGCGTTGCCAGGGCTTCCTACGAGCAGTACTTC
.,TRBV2,TRBJ1-4,TRBD1,CASKVQGFTGEKLFF,TGTGCCAGCAAAGTACAGGGGTTCACAGGTGAAAAACTGTTTTTT
.,TRBV18,TRBJ2-7,.,CASSVEVRYEQYF,TGTGCCAGCTCAGTAGAAGTACGCTACGAGCAGTACTTC